This paragraph covers one T cell receptor (beta chain) sequence. The data stem from a study of blood T cell repertoires in COVID-19. Study-wide context: Sources were T cells, B-cell-depleted T cells, or PBMCs; the material itself was cDNA or gDNA.

V was clipped by 6 bases and J by 3 bases; unmatched bases: 1. CDR3 length equals 14 residues. CDR1 is MNHEY and CDR2 is SVGAGI in the germline V gene. Original handling: Cell counts per sample came from amplifying reference gene primers. TCRdb's table, derived via immunoSEQ multiplex PCR, lists solely in-frame clones and lacks some. V and J calls and clone size come straight from that table; D and trimming were deduced from the DNA. The table has approximately 250,000 clones, about 85% seen once. The sample was peripheral blood. The chain has TRBV6-5 and TRBJ2-7; the match to TRBD2 covers 14 bases. The clonotype originates from a man aged 40-49 years with acute or convalescent COVID-19. CDR3 in DNA: TGTGCCAGCAGAGGACTAGCGGGGGGCTACGAGCAGTACTTC. It specifies CASRGLAGGYEQYF.